This entry lists 16 T cell receptor beta chains sequenced from one sample in a study of T cells in Graves' hyperthyroidism and ophthalmopathy. The CDR3 regions of TCR beta were amplified from RNA transcripts. The primer set for the first-round RT-PCR of the TCR CDR3 was HTBI. TCRdb re-called the multiplex PCR reads through MiXCR, storing one row per CDR3 protein. The table lists approximately 700,000 distinct CDR3 sequences, about 45% of them singletons. The sequencing sample was made of peripheral blood or thyroid tissue (not recorded which). The receptors originated from an adult man with Graves' disease, either hyperthyroidism or ophthalmopathy (not recorded which).

At least ten counts were recorded for this clonotype. J is TRBJ1-4 and V is TRBV15; 8 bases line up with TRBD1. The CDR3 consists of 15 residues. Germline V gene lookup returns CDR1 LNHNV and CDR2 YYDKDF (reference sequence). The V and J ends lost 5 bases and 8 bases, in that order; junction bases with no gene match: 10. CDR3 bases: TGTGCCACCAGCGGCGACAGGGGTGGCGGGGAAAAACTGTTTTTT. Protein sequence: CATSGDRGGGEKLFF.

The chain links TRBV15 to TRBJ2-5; D is unclear. V shed 6 bases and J shed 0 bases, with 20 bases lying between them. The CDR3 has 17 amino acids. Per the germline V gene, CDR1 is LNHNV and CDR2 is YYDKDF (reference sequence). CDR3 DNA sequence: TGTGCCACCAGTGCTTATAACGGTGAACAGTACCAAGAGACCCAGTACTTC. Its protein product is CATSAYNGEQYQETQYF.

This rearrangement joins TRBV29-1 to TRBJ1-2; TRBD1 matches at 7 bases. The CDR3 consists of 13 residues. The V segment lost 4 bases and the J segment 4 bases; nucleotides outside the gene matches: 6. Germline V CDR1 and CDR2: SQVTM, ANQGSEA. The CDR3 loop reads CSVGPGGSYGYTF. The DNA of the CDR3 is TGCAGCGTTGGGCCAGGGGGTTCCTATGGCTACACCTTC. Looking up the rest from reference TRBV29-1 and TRBJ1-2 gives the full variable domain: SAVISQKPSRDICQRGTSLTIQCQVDSQVTMMFWYRQQPGQSLTLIATANQGSEATYESGFVIDKFPISRPNLTFSTLTVSNMSPEDSSIYLCSVGPGGSYGYTFGSGTRLTVV.

This clonotype has ten or more counts. The genes are TRBV2 and TRBJ1-2; 7 bases are shared with TRBD1. The CDR3 contains 15 residues. V was pared by 6 bases and J by 3 bases, with 10 bases of the junction left unmatched. CDR1 SNHLY and CDR2 FYNNEI come from the germline V gene. CDR3 loop: CASRHPETGHYGYTF. In DNA, the CDR3 is TGTGCCAGCAGGCATCCCGAGACAGGGCACTATGGCTACACCTTC.

The gene calls are TRBV9 and TRBJ2-2; maybe TRBD2 (6 bases). The CDR3 is made up of 15 amino acids. Looked up from germline, CDR1 is SGDLS and CDR2 is YYNGEE. Trimming removed 3 bases at V and 0 bases at J, with 9 bases between. The CDR3 loop reads CASSERGTNTGELFF. DNA of the CDR3: TGTGCCAGCAGCGAGCGCGGGACGAACACCGGGGAGCTGTTTTTT.

The rearrangement joins TRBV11-2 to TRBJ1-1, with a weak D call TRBD1 (5 bases). Per the germline V gene, CDR1 is SGHAT and CDR2 is FQNNGV. The CDR3 contains 16 residues. V shed 2 bases and J shed 2 bases, with 15 bases lying between them. CDR3: CASSLYLGRRNTEAFF. CDR3 nucleotide sequence: TGTGCCAGCAGCTTATACCTGGGACGGAGAAACACTGAAGCTTTCTTT.

V usage is TRBV7-2 and J usage is TRBJ1-6; no clear D. Germline V gene data show CDR1 as SGHTA and CDR2 as FQGNSA. The CDR3 consists of 17 residues. Deletions cut 3 bases from V and 0 bases from J, with 12 bases between. CDR3 loop: CASSFGSSSSYNSPLHF. In nucleotides, the CDR3 is TGTGCCAGCAGCTTCGGGAGCTCGAGCTCCTATAATTCACCCCTCCACTTT.

This clonotype was seen ten or more times. V usage is TRBV7-3 and J usage is TRBJ2-5; no reliable D call. V was trimmed by 3 bases and J by 1 base, leaving 6 bases between them. Germline CDR1 and CDR2: SGHTA and FQGTGA. This CDR3 contains 13 residues. The CDR3 loop reads CASSLSVQETQYF. For the CDR3, the DNA is TGTGCCAGCAGCTTGTCAGTCCAAGAGACCCAGTACTTC.

The chain links TRBV12-1 to TRBJ1-4; the D call of TRBD1 is as the table states it, not checked on the DNA. TRBV12-1 is deemed a pseudogene. The CDR3 covers 14 residues. The chain's CDR3 is CASSFDGGVEKLFF. The CDR3 bases are TGTGCCAGCAGCTTTGACGGGGGCGTTGAAAAACTGTTTTTT.

V is TRBV5-1 and J is TRBJ2-2; the D is unclear. The V gene lost 0 bases and the J gene lost 0 bases, with 6 bases spanning the gap. CDR3 size: 15 residues. Germline V gene sequence: CDR1 SGHRS, CDR2 YFSETQ. This chain's CDR3 is CASSLGLSNTGELFF. The DNA for the CDR3 is TGCGCCAGCAGCTTGGGACTTTCGAACACCGGGGAGCTGTTTTTT.

The V call is TRBV2, the J call TRBJ2-6; D remains ambiguous. V lost 5 bases and J lost 4, with 18 bases in between. The CDR3 sequence is 17 residues long. The germline gives CDR1 SNHLY, CDR2 FYNNEI. CDR3 sequence reads: CASSKGDNLRGANVLTF. As DNA, the CDR3 is TGTGCCAGCAGTAAGGGCGATAACCTGAGAGGGGCCAACGTCCTGACTTTC.

This clonotype is a singleton in its sample. The chain uses TRBV20-1 and TRBJ1-4, with 8 bases matching TRBD1. Losses at the gene ends were 3 bases for V and 8 bases for J; bases not matched to a gene: 5. CDR3 length: 13 residues. Looked up from germline, CDR1 is DFQATT and CDR2 is SNEGSKA (reference sequence). The CDR3 region has the DNA TGCAGTGCTAGCTCAGGGGGCAACGAAAAACTGTTTTTT. Protein: CSASSGGNEKLFF.

The chain joins TRBV12-3 or TRBV12-4 to TRBJ2-7; TRBD1 might be the D (6 bases). V lost 6 bases and J 3 bases, leaving 12 bases between the germline ends. This CDR3 spans 13 amino acids. The CDR3 nucleotides read TGTGCCAGCAGCCCACAGGGCGGCTACGAGCAGTACTTC. Residues: CASSPQGGYEQYF.

This clonotype was picked up one time. The rearrangement joins TRBV7-9 to TRBJ1-1; a weak D match, TRBD1 (6 bases). The germline V gene encodes CDR1 SEHNR and CDR2 FQNEAQ (reference sequence). The CDR3 extends over 11 amino acids. V was clipped by 7 bases and J by 7 bases, with 10 bases between them. The CDR3 bases are TGTGCCAGCACCATACAGGGTGAAGCTTTCTTT. Protein sequence: CASTIQGEAFF.

This chain connects TRBV20-1 to TRBJ1-4, with 7 positions matching TRBD1. CDR3 size: 13 residues. V dropped 4 bases and J dropped 8; count of bases not matched to a gene: 7. Germline V gene lookup returns CDR1 DFQATT and CDR2 SNEGSKA (reference sequence). CDR3 sequence: CSAINRGGEKLFF. The CDR3, as DNA: TGCAGTGCTATAAACAGGGGTGGGGAAAAACTGTTTTTT.

This clonotype was counted ten times or more. The J gene is TRBJ1-5, the V gene TRBV19; 9 positions agree with TRBD1. V lost 7 bases to trimming and J lost 1 base; unmatched junction nucleotides: 2. Germline values: CDR1 LNHDA, CDR2 SQIVND (reference sequence). This CDR3 comprises 14 residues. This CDR3 is CASTGQGSNQPQHF. CDR3 DNA: TGTGCCAGTACCGGACAGGGGAGCAATCAGCCCCAGCATTTT.